This T cell receptor (beta chain) emerged from a study of blood T cell repertoires in COVID-19. In the study's own analysis: From reference gene primer amplification, estimates of nucleated cell counts were derived. Method: immunoSEQ multiplex PCR; TCRdb's copy keeps in-frame clones and lacks some. V and J calls and clone size are as listed in that table; D and trimming were resolved from the DNA. The sample holds 200,000 to 250,000 clones, roughly 80% seen once. This sequence originates from a woman in her sixties or seventies with active or convalescent COVID-19. Material: peripheral blood.

In DNA form, the CDR3 reads TGTGCCAGCAGCTTTCGCCGGGGCACAGATACGCAGTATTTT. The encoded protein is CASSFRRGTDTQYF. The chain carries TRBV5-8 and TRBJ2-3; D gene ambiguous. V shed 2 bases and J shed 1 base, with 8 bases lying between them. CDR3 length: 14 residues. Germline V gene sequence: CDR1 SGHTS, CDR2 YDEGEE. The full variable domain, its missing parts supplied by reference TRBV5-8 and TRBJ2-3, is EAGVTQSPTHLIKTRGQQATLRCSPISGHTSVYWYQQALGLGLQFLLWYDEGEERNRGNFPPRFSGRQFPNYSSELNVNALELEDSALYLCASSFRRGTDTQYFGPGTRLTVL.